The 2 T cell receptor beta chains below come from one sample, sequenced in a study of blood T cells in healthy people across ages. The use of a sample-barcoded 5' primer and a J-beta primer mix characterized a second PCR of about 7 to 12 cycles. Via MiXCR, TCRdb re-called the 5' RACE reads, giving one row per CDR3 protein. The sample has roughly 830,000 distinct CDR3 sequences, 55% to 65% seen once. The sequenced material came from blood. The receptors derive from a man under 40 in good health.

The CDR3 is CASRGLLADTQYF. The CDR3 nucleotides read TGTGCCAGCAGGGGGCTACTAGCAGATACGCAGTATTTT. J is TRBJ2-3 and V is TRBV27; D is tentatively TRBD1 or TRBD2 (5 bases each). Germline lookup yields CDR1 MNHEY and CDR2 SMNVEV (reference sequence). This CDR3 contains 13 residues. Trimming left V 6 bases short and J 4 bases short, with 11 bases between.

This chain links TRBV28 with TRBJ1-1, with D tentatively TRBD1 (6 bases). The CDR3 loop spans 14 amino acids. Germline V gene lookup returns CDR1 MDHEN and CDR2 SYDVKM. Trimming took 4 bases from V and 3 from J, leaving 12 bases between them. CDR3 in amino acids: CASSSPYRDTEAFF. The CDR3 bases are TGTGCCAGCAGTTCTCCGTACAGGGACACTGAAGCTTTCTTT.